The sequence of this TCR beta chain was determined in a study of blood T cell repertoires in COVID-19. A single count supports this clone. Assay: immunoSEQ multiplex PCR; the TCRdb copy retains only in-frame clones and omits some. This repertoire shows approximately 220,000 clones, roughly 80% found once; its top ten account for 4% to 5%. Germline V gene lookup returns CDR1 SGDLS and CDR2 YYNGEE. Trimming removed 0 bases from V and 11 bases from J; junction bases left unmatched: 8. The length of the CDR3 is 15 residues. This sequence joins TRBV9 and TRBJ1-6; 7 positions agree with TRBD1. The specimen was peripheral blood. The TCR sequence derives from a woman in her 70s with acute or convalescent COVID-19. DNA for the CDR3: TGTGCCAGCAGCGTAGAGACAGGGCAGGCTACACCCCTCCACTTT. This codes for CASSVETGQATPLHF.